This TCR beta chain was recorded in a study of shared clonotypes between healthy human individuals. About the research overall: A couple of women and a few men aged 18 to 49 served as donors.

The method was immunoSEQ multiplex PCR; TCRdb's version includes in-frame clones alone and lacks a portion of them. This sample has roughly 500,000 clones, with 75% to 85% found just once. The V end lost 5 bases, the J end lost 7 bases, and 18 bases lay between the germline ends. Looked up from germline, CDR1 is SEHNR and CDR2 is FQNEAQ (reference sequence). The CDR3 runs to 15 residues. HIV-negative, healthy adults without recent acute infections or vaccinations were the donors. It was some 96 million PBMCs that unsorted samples used for genomic DNA. This receptor was identified in a woman in her thirties or forties in good health. Some clones in this sample may be carry-over from other donors' samples. Sequences were obtained from PBMCs. The J gene is TRBJ2-1, the V gene TRBV7-9, with D possibly being TRBD1 or TRBD2 (5 bases each). The chain's CDR3 is CASSHRDEPRNEQFF. The CDR3 DNA sequence: TGTGCCAGCAGCCACCGGGACGAACCGAGGAATGAGCAGTTCTTC.